This T cell receptor beta chain is drawn from a study of Graves' ophthalmopathy and Graves' hyperthyroidism. Amplification targeted the TCR beta CDR3 regions, with RNA transcripts as the source material. Investigators did first-round RT-PCR with HTBI primers, then second-round multiplex PCR. MiXCR was run by TCRdb on the multiplex PCR reads, yielding one entry per CDR3 protein. The sample lists roughly 1.1 million distinct CDR3 sequences; about 36% were seen once. Sequencing was carried out using peripheral blood or thyroid tissue (not recorded which). The receptor's source is an adult man with Graves' hyperthyroidism.

The CDR3 is CAIGRLVPGFF. DNA for the CDR3: TGTGCCATCGGGCGCTTGGTTCCTGGCTTCTTT. The chain recombines TRBV28 with TRBJ1-1; D call uncertain. Germline V gene lookup returns CDR1 MDHEN and CDR2 SYDVKM. The CDR3 runs 11 residues. V lost 10 bases and J lost 14, with 20 bases in between.